Detailed here is one T cell receptor beta chain. Its specificity is unknown. The sample belongs to a study of PD-1 blockade in classical Hodgkin lymphoma. General study findings and limits: Reported baseline diversity: healthy donors highest, relapsed/refractory patients lowest.

V gave up 1 base and J gave up 1 base, with 14 bases separating them. There are 17 residues in the CDR3. Germline V gene sequence: CDR1 SGHNT, CDR2 YYREEE (reference sequence). TCRdb keeps only in-frame clones here, not all; method: immunoSEQ multiplex PCR. The sample has under 20,000 clones, about four fifths seen once. Sample time point: newly diagnosed, previously untreated cHL patient sample. Investigators isolated CD4+ T cells from thawed PBMCs through magnetic negative selection. Comparison samples consisted of PBMCs from newly diagnosed, untreated classical Hodgkin lymphoma. The sequenced material came from CD4+ T cells from blood. The V call is TRBV5-4, the J call TRBJ1-4; a weak D match, TRBD1 (5 bases). The sequence was obtained from a human donor with classical Hodgkin lymphoma. The CDR3 sequence: CASSLFWGGGTNEKLFF. The CDR3 DNA follows: TGTGCCAGCAGCTTGTTCTGGGGGGGAGGAACTAATGAAAAACTGTTTTTT.